Below, 25 T cell receptor beta chains from the same sample are listed, as sequenced in a study of CD8 T cells in Susac syndrome. When the RNA was reverse transcribed, random hexamers were used with an input of about 0.45 to 1 ug. TCRdb re-analysed the immunoSEQ multiplex PCR reads in MiXCR, keeping a single row per CDR3 protein. This table holds over 200,000 distinct CDR3 sequences, over 90% found once. Input material: CD4+ T cells from PBMCs. These receptors were obtained from a human donor with multiple sclerosis.

The chain uses TRBV29-1 and TRBJ2-1; TRBD2 is a possible D gene (6 bases). V shed 4 bases and J shed 10 bases, with 17 bases lying between them. Germline V gene lookup returns CDR1 SQVTM and CDR2 ANQGSEA. CDR3 length: 13 amino acids. The CDR3 protein is CSVVETGRGEQFF. The CDR3 DNA is TGCAGCGTTGTGGAAACAGGACGGGGGGAGCAGTTCTTC.

This chain uses TRBV20-1 with TRBJ2-1, with 7 bases that match TRBD2. J gave up 2 bases and V 6 bases, and 10 bases lay outside the gene matches. The germline CDR1 and CDR2 sequences are DFQATT and SNEGSKA (reference sequence). CDR3 length equals 15 residues. DNA for the CDR3: TGCAGTGCGGAAGACTTAGGGAGGGCCTACAATGAGCAGTTCTTC. Translated: CSAEDLGRAYNEQFF.

In this sample, this clonotype turned up once. V is TRBV24-1 and J is TRBJ2-1; perhaps D is TRBD1 or TRBD2 (5 bases each). The V end was cut by 0 bases, the J end by 6 bases, with 11 bases between. The CDR3 extends over 15 amino acids. CDR1 is KGHDR, CDR2 SFDVKD, per germline. DNA of the CDR3: TGTGCCACCAGTGATTTGCGTGGGGGAAGCAATGAGCAGTTCTTC. Translating it yields CATSDLRGGSNEQFF.

The chain is built from TRBV30 and TRBJ2-5; 8 bases are shared with TRBD1. Germline CDR1 GTSNPN, CDR2 SVGIG (reference sequence). This CDR3 is built from 12 residues. The V segment lost 3 bases and the J segment 7 bases; nucleotides outside the gene matches: 4. CDR3 in amino acids: CAWSRGLGTQYF. For the CDR3, the DNA is TGTGCCTGGAGCAGGGGGCTGGGGACCCAGTACTTC.

CDR3 in DNA: TGTGCCAGTAGTTACGGACGGGACCAAGAGACCCAGTACTTC. This gives the protein CASSYGRDQETQYF. This chain connects TRBV19 to TRBJ2-5; no firm D call. CDR3 length equals 14 residues. Germline-derived CDR1 and CDR2 are LNHDA and SQIVND (reference sequence). The ends were cut back, 5 bases at V and 0 bases at J, with 10 bases in the middle.

V gene TRBV5-1 combines with J gene TRBJ2-7; 7 bases map to TRBD1. The CDR3 consists of 13 residues. CDR1 and CDR2 (germline): SGHRS, YFSETQ. Germline trimming cut 2 bases from V and 4 bases from J; bases unmatched to any gene: 3. CDR3: CASSLGTEYEQYF. The DNA for the CDR3 is TGCGCCAGCAGCTTAGGGACAGAGTACGAGCAGTACTTC.

The gene calls are TRBV18 and TRBJ2-5; no clear D. The V end was cut by 3 bases, the J end by 5 bases, with 7 bases between. The germline V gene encodes CDR1 KGHSH and CDR2 LQKENI. The CDR3 is 12 amino acids. CDR3 DNA sequence: TGTGCCAGCTCACCTCCCCAGGAGACCCAGTACTTC. Its translation is CASSPPQETQYF. Drawing the rest from reference TRBV18 and TRBJ2-5, the complete variable domain is NAGVMQNPRHLVRRRGQEARLRCSPMKGHSHVYWYRQLPEEGLKFMVYLQKENIIDESGMPKERFSAEFPKEGPSILRIQQVVRGDSAAYFCASSPPQETQYFGPGTRLLVL.

The genes are TRBV20-1 and TRBJ1-5, with D unclear. Deletions cut 5 bases from V and 0 bases from J, with 17 bases between. The CDR3 loop spans 16 amino acids. Germline values: CDR1 DFQATT, CDR2 SNEGSKA (reference sequence). CDR3 DNA sequence: TGCAGTGCTCTATTAAGCGGACGCTATAGCAATCAGCCCCAGCATTTT. It encodes CSALLSGRYSNQPQHF.

V is TRBV7-2 and J is TRBJ2-4; a weak D match, TRBD2 (6 bases). There are 15 residues in the CDR3. Per germline, CDR1 SGHTA and CDR2 FQGNSA. Deletions cut 8 bases from V and 6 bases from J, with 20 bases between. CDR3 in amino acids: CASSRGSGGRNIQYF. In DNA, the CDR3 is TGTGCCAGCTCCCGTGGGAGCGGAGGGAGAAACATTCAGTACTTC.

The V gene is TRBV29-1, the J gene TRBJ2-3, with D perhaps assigned TRBD1 or TRBD2 (5 bases each). V shed 7 bases and J shed 2 bases, with 16 bases lying between them. Germline V CDR1 and CDR2: SQVTM, ANQGSEA. CDR3 size: 14 residues. This CDR3 is CSAFRENPTDTQYF. The CDR3 DNA reads as TGCAGCGCTTTCAGGGAGAACCCCACAGATACGCAGTATTTT.

Comments on this clonotype: Sequence at one end of the junction differs from germline and may be a read error. This sequence joins TRBV27 and TRBJ2-5, with D tentatively TRBD2 (5 bases). Germline V gene sequence: CDR1 MNHEY, CDR2 SMNVEV (reference sequence). The CDR3 sequence is 14 residues long. CDR3 amino acids: CAISSEGLLETQYF. In DNA form, the CDR3 reads TGTGCCATCAGTTCCGAGGGCCTCCTGGAGACCCAGTACTTC.

J is TRBJ2-7 and V is TRBV10-2; 9 bases align to TRBD2. The J segment lost 2 bases and the V segment lost 3 bases, leaving 5 bases of the junction unmatched. The germline gives CDR1 WSHSY, CDR2 SAAADI. CDR3 size: 15 residues. The CDR3 DNA follows: TGCGCCAGCAGTGATGAGCGGGGGGCTACCTACGAGCAGTACTTC. Translation: CASSDERGATYEQYF.

On this clonotype itself: This clone may be a read error of a much larger clone one base away. J is TRBJ2-3 and V is TRBV7-2; D unclear. Trimming took off 2 bases at V and 4 bases at J, with 4 bases between the two ends. Per the germline V gene, CDR1 is SGHTA and CDR2 is FQGNSA. The CDR3 has 12 amino acids. CDR3 DNA sequence: TGTGCCAGCAGCTTAAGCCCAGATACGCAGTATTTT. Translation: CASSLSPDTQYF. The full variable domain, in which reference TRBV7-2 and TRBJ2-3 provide the parts outside the CDR3, is GAGVSQSPSNKVTEKGKDVELRCDPISGHTALYWYRQSLGQGLEFLIYFQGNSAPDKSGLPSDRFSAERTGGSVSTLTIQRTQQEDSAVYLCASSLSPDTQYFGPGTRLTVL.

This chain links TRBV6-2 or TRBV6-3 with TRBJ2-1, with D possibly TRBD1 on 5 matching bases. V was clipped by 4 bases and J by 13 bases, with 11 bases between them. This CDR3 spans 11 amino acids. Per the germline V gene, CDR1 is MNHEY and CDR2 is SVGEGT. In DNA form, the CDR3 reads TGTGCCAGCAGTTTGGGGCGTAGACAGTTCTTC. It translates to CASSLGRRQFF.

This chain joins TRBV20-1 and TRBJ2-2, with 7 positions matching TRBD1. The CDR3 loop spans 14 amino acids. Germline values: CDR1 DFQATT, CDR2 SNEGSKA (reference sequence). V dropped 3 bases and J dropped 4; count of bases not matched to a gene: 5. In DNA, the CDR3 is TGCAGTGCTAGTCGACAGGGTTCCACCGGGGAGCTGTTTTTT. Protein: CSASRQGSTGELFF.

The chain is built from TRBV7-2 and TRBJ2-3; 11 bases line up with TRBD2. The germline CDR1 and CDR2 sequences are SGHTA and FQGNSA. The V and J ends lost 3 bases and 4 bases, in that order; junction bases with no gene match: 3. The CDR3 length is 15 residues. In DNA, the CDR3 is TGTGCCAGCAGCTTGACTAGCGGGGAGGCAGATACGCAGTATTTT. This codes for CASSLTSGEADTQYF. Supplemented by reference TRBV7-2 and TRBJ2-3, the full variable domain reads GAGVSQSPSNKVTEKGKDVELRCDPISGHTALYWYRQSLGQGLEFLIYFQGNSAPDKSGLPSDRFSAERTGGSVSTLTIQRTQQEDSAVYLCASSLTSGEADTQYFGPGTRLTVL.

This clonotype has just one count. The chain employs TRBV30 and TRBJ2-3; D gene unclear. Trimming stripped 5 bases from V and 8 bases from J, with 11 bases between. Germline CDR1 reads GTSNPN; CDR2 reads SVGIG (reference sequence). CDR3 length: 11 residues. CDR3 sequence reads: CAWGTARTQYF. The CDR3 DNA reads as TGTGCCTGGGGTACAGCCCGTACGCAGTATTTT.

The V call is TRBV5-1, the J call TRBJ2-1; D gene ambiguous. This CDR3 spans 14 amino acids. Germline values: CDR1 SGHRS, CDR2 YFSETQ. The germline V and J ends were trimmed by 4 bases and 7 bases, with 15 bases remaining between them. Written as DNA, the CDR3 is TGCGCCAGCAGCCCGGTCGGGCTTAGAAATGAGCAGTTCTTC. Translated, it gives CASSPVGLRNEQFF.

As DNA, the CDR3 is TGTGCCACCAGCCCCTTGTTGGGGTCTAACTATGGCTACACCTTC. Translated, it gives CATSPLLGSNYGYTF. The rearrangement links TRBV15 to TRBJ1-2; no clear D gene. V gave up 5 bases and J gave up 0 bases, with 13 bases separating them. The V gene's germline CDR1 is LNHNV and CDR2 YYDKDF (reference sequence). This CDR3 region has 15 residues.

The V and J genes are TRBV12-3 or TRBV12-4 and TRBJ1-1, with D perhaps TRBD1 (5 bases). V gave up 7 bases and J gave up 8 bases, with 20 bases separating them. The CDR3 is 14 residues long. CDR3 amino acids: CASNSATGTTEAFF. DNA of the CDR3: TGTGCCAGCAACTCCGCGACGGGGACGACCGAAGCTTTCTTT.

This chain uses TRBV12-3 or TRBV12-4 with TRBJ2-7; D not resolved. V shed 5 bases and J shed 1 base, with 9 bases lying between them. The CDR3 totals 13 residues. The CDR3 here is CASSPDRSYEQYF. As DNA, the CDR3 is TGTGCCAGCAGTCCCGACCGATCCTACGAGCAGTACTTC.

The rearrangement uses TRBV18 and TRBJ2-5; a possible D gene is TRBD2 (6 bases). This CDR3 spans 15 amino acids. CDR1 KGHSH and CDR2 LQKENI come from the germline V gene. V was cut by 2 bases and J by 4 bases, with 14 bases left in between. CDR3 nucleotides: TGTGCCAGCTCACCAGCGGGGAATTCAGTAGAGACCCAGTACTTC. Its translation is CASSPAGNSVETQYF.

In its sample, this clonotype was seen once. CDR3 sequence reads: CATSRDYETVNYGYTF. For the CDR3, the DNA is TGTGCCACCAGCAGAGATTATGAGACAGTCAACTATGGCTACACCTTC. The rearrangement joins TRBV15 to TRBJ1-2, with D maybe TRBD1 (5 bases). There are 16 residues in the CDR3. V was shortened by 0 bases and J by 2 bases, with 13 bases between the two germline ends. The V gene's germline CDR1 is LNHNV and CDR2 YYDKDF (reference sequence).

The CDR3, as DNA: TGTGCCTGGAGTTTTGGGGACTTGGGCACAGATACGCAGTATTTT. It translates to CAWSFGDLGTDTQYF. This rearrangement joins TRBV30 to TRBJ2-3; the D gene is possibly TRBD2 (6 bases). The CDR3 spans 15 residues. Germline assignment: CDR1 GTSNPN and CDR2 SVGIG (reference sequence). With 2 bases removed from V and 1 base from J, the gap between germline ends came to 13 bases.

Only one count was recorded for this clonotype. The V call is TRBV20-1, the J call TRBJ1-6; D unresolved. CDR3 length: 14 residues. Trimming shortened V by 4 bases and J by 8 bases, and 15 bases separated the two germline ends. Germline loops: CDR1 DFQATT, CDR2 SNEGSKA (reference sequence). The CDR3 reads CSAKAGAQYSPLHF. The CDR3, as DNA: TGCAGTGCTAAGGCGGGAGCCCAGTATTCACCCCTCCACTTT.